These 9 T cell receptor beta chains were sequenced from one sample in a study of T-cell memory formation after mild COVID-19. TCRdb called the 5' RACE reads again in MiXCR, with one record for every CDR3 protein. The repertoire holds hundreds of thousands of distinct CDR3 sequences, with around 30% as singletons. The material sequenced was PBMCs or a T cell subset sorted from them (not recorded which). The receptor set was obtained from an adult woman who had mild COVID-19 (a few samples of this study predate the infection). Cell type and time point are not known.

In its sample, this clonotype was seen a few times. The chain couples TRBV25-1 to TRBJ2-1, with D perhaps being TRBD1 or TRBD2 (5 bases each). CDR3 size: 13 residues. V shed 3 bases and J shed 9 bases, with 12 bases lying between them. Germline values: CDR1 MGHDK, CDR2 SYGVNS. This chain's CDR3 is CASSELGVPEQFF. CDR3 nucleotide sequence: TGTGCCAGCAGTGAGTTGGGGGTTCCTGAGCAGTTCTTC.

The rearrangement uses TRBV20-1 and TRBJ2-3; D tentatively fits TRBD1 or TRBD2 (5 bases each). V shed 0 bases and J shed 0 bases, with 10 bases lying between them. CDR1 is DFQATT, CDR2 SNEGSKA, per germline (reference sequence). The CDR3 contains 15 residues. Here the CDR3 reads CSARDYRGSTDTQYF. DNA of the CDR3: TGCAGTGCTAGAGATTATCGGGGCAGCACAGATACGCAGTATTTT.

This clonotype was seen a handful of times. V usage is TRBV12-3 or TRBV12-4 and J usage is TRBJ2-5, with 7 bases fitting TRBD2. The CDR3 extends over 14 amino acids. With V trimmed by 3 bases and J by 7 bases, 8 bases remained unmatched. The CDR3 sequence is CASSFWGGDATQYF. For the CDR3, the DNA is TGTGCCAGCAGTTTCTGGGGGGGGGATGCGACCCAGTACTTC.

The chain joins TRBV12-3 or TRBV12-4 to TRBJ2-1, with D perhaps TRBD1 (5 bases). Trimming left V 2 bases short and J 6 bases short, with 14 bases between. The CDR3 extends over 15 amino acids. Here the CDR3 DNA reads TGTGCCAGCAGTTTAACTGGGGCGCGGTTCAATGAGCAGTTCTTC. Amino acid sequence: CASSLTGARFNEQFF.

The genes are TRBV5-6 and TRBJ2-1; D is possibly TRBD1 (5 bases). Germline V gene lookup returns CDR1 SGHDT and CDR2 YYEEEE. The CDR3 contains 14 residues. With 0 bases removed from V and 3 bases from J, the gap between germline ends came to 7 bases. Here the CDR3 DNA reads TGTGCCAGCAGCTTGGGACAGTTCTACAATGAGCAGTTCTTC. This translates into CASSLGQFYNEQFF.

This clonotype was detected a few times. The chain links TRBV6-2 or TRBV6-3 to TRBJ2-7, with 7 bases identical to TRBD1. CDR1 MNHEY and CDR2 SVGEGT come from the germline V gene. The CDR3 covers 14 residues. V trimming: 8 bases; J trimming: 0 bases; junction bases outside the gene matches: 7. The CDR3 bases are TGTGCCAGCCACGGGACAGAGAACTCCTACGAGCAGTACTTC. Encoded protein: CASHGTENSYEQYF.

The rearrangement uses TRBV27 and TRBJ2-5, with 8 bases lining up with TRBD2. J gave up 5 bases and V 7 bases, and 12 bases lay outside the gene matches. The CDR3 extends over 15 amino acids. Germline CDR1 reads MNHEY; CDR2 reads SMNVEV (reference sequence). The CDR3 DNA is TGTGCCAGCACATCCTCGGGGGGGCCTTTGGAGACCCAGTACTTC. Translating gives CASTSSGGPLETQYF.

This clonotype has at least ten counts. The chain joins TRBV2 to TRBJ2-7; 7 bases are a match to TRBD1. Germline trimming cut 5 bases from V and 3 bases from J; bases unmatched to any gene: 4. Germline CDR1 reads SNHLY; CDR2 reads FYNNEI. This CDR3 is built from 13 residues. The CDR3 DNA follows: TGTGCCAGCAGTCGACGACAGGGCTACGAGCAGTACTTC. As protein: CASSRRQGYEQYF. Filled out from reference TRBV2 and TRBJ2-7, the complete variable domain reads EPEVTQTPSHQVTQMGQEVILRCVPISNHLYFYWYRQILGQKVEFLVSFYNNEISEKSEIFDDQFSVERPDGSNFTLKIRSTKLEDSAMYFCASSRRQGYEQYFGPGTRLTVT.

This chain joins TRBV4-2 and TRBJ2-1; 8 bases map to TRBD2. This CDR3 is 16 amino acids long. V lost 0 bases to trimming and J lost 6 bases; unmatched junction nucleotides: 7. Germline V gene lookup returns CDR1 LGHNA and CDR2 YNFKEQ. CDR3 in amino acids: CASSQDRGGQINEQFF. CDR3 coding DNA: TGTGCCAGCAGCCAAGACCGGGGGGGCCAGATCAATGAGCAGTTCTTC.